The T cell receptor beta chain described here comes from a study of blood T cell repertoires in COVID-19. Study details: Italy, Spain and the United States were the sources of the convalescent and acute COVID-19 samples. T cells, B-cell-depleted T cells, or PBMCs supplied cDNA or gDNA.

In the original workflow: Reference gene primers were amplified, and this amplification served to estimate nucleated cell counts. Sequenced by immunoSEQ multiplex PCR; TCRdb stores in-frame clones only, minus some. V and J calls and clone size are as listed in that table; D and trimming were resolved from the DNA. Seen here are 110,000 to 150,000 clones, more than 80% observed once, and the top ten hold approximately 10%. The receptor was isolated from a woman older than 75 with acute or convalescent COVID-19. Material for sequencing was peripheral blood.

CDR3 DNA sequence: TGTGCCAGCTCAGAAAGGGACAGGGGAGCATTGGAAGCTTTCTTT. As protein: CASSERDRGALEAFF. The chain joins TRBV18 to TRBJ1-1; 10 bases line up with TRBD1. The length of the CDR3 is 15 residues. CDR1 and CDR2 (germline): KGHSH, LQKENI. J was trimmed by 8 bases and V by 5 bases; bases with no gene match: 11.